Each of the 19 T cell receptor beta chains below was sequenced from the same sample in a study of blood T cells in healthy people across ages. Then a second PCR, running about 6 to 12 cycles, was carried out with a sample-barcoded 5' primer and a J-beta primer mix. One entry per CDR3 protein results from TCRdb running MiXCR on the 5' RACE reads. The table has some 1.5 million distinct CDR3 sequences, around 40% seen once. The sample comprised blood. These receptor sequences come from a woman aged 18 to 35 in good health.

This clonotype has a count of ten or more. The chain recombines TRBV11-2 with TRBJ1-2, with 7 bases that match TRBD1. This CDR3 is built from 14 residues. V lost 10 bases, J lost 0 bases, and 8 bases stayed unmatched. Germline values: CDR1 SGHAT, CDR2 FQNNGV. In DNA, the CDR3 is TGTGCCACAGAACAGGGGCCCACTAACTATGGCTACACCTTC. This translates into CATEQGPTNYGYTF. The full variable domain, its missing parts supplied by reference TRBV11-2 and TRBJ1-2, is EAGVAQSPRYKIIEKRQSVAFWCNPISGHATLYWYQQILGQGPKLLIQFQNNGVVDDSQLPKDRFSAERLKGVDSTLKIQPAKLEDSAVYLCATEQGPTNYGYTFGSGTRLTVV.

The CDR3 DNA reads as TGTGCCAGCAGTTTCAGGGAAGGACAGCCCCAGCATTTT. Its translation: CASSFREGQPQHF. The chain combines TRBV28 with TRBJ1-5, with D maybe TRBD1 (5 bases). Trimming stripped 3 bases from V and 7 bases from J, with 10 bases between. This CDR3 has 13 residues. The germline CDR1 and CDR2 sequences are MDHEN and SYDVKM.

The chain joins TRBV5-1 to TRBJ2-4, with D possibly TRBD2 on 7 matching bases. Between the trimmed V and J ends, which lost 6 bases and 12 bases, there was a span of 19 bases. Germline-derived CDR1 and CDR2 are SGHRS and YFSETQ. CDR3 length equals 13 residues. CDR3 sequence: CASTEVGGRTQYF. The DNA for the CDR3 is TGCGCCAGCACTGAGGTGGGGGGGCGGACTCAGTACTTC.

This clonotype was seen a single time. The rearrangement links TRBV5-5 to TRBJ2-3, with 10 nucleotides matching TRBD2. CDR1 is SGHKS, CDR2 YYEKEE, per germline (reference sequence). With 3 bases clipped from V and 0 bases from J, the junction kept 7 bases outside the gene matches. The CDR3 totals 17 residues. DNA of the CDR3: TGTGCCAGCAGCTCCCGATGGACTAGCGGAAGCACAGATACGCAGTATTTT. Encoded protein: CASSSRWTSGSTDTQYF.

This clonotype was counted a few times. The V call is TRBV6-5, the J call TRBJ1-1; D gene uncertain. Germline V lookup: CDR1 MNHEY, CDR2 SVGAGI. CDR3 length: 17 residues. V was cut by 6 bases and J by 1 base, with 21 bases left in between. Written as DNA, the CDR3 is TGTGCCAGCAGGCCCAGATCCCACAGTTCCAGGAACACTGAAGCTTTCTTT. The encoded protein is CASRPRSHSSRNTEAFF.

The V and J genes are TRBV4-3 and TRBJ2-7; D unclear. CDR3 length: 14 residues. Looked up from germline, CDR1 is LGHNA and CDR2 is YSLEER. The V gene lost 3 bases and the J gene lost 4 bases, with 13 bases spanning the gap. In nucleotides, the CDR3 is TGCGCCAGCAGCCACCTGGTAGGTCCATACGAGCAGTACTTC. This codes for CASSHLVGPYEQYF.

This clonotype was seen a few times. V usage is TRBV5-1 and J usage is TRBJ2-5; 10 bases align to TRBD1. Germline loops: CDR1 SGHRS, CDR2 YFSETQ. With V trimmed by 4 bases and J by 5 bases, 5 bases remained unmatched. CDR3 length: 14 amino acids. The CDR3 region is CASSRGTGVETQYF. DNA of the CDR3: TGCGCCAGCAGCCGTGGGACAGGGGTTGAGACCCAGTACTTC.

V is TRBV5-1 and J is TRBJ2-3, with 7 bases that match TRBD1. The CDR3 spans 15 residues. Germline lookup yields CDR1 SGHRS and CDR2 YFSETQ. With V trimmed by 4 bases and J by 2 bases, 7 bases remained unmatched. CDR3 nucleotides: TGCGCCAGCAGCCCCTGGACAGGAATCACAGATACGCAGTATTTT. It specifies CASSPWTGITDTQYF. Together with reference TRBV5-1 and TRBJ2-3, the CDR3 gives the full variable domain: KAGVTQTPRYLIKTRGQQVTLSCSPISGHRSVSWYQQTPGQGLQFLFEYFSETQRNKGNFPGRFSGRQFSNSRSEMNVSTLELGDSALYLCASSPWTGITDTQYFGPGTRLTVL.

This clonotype was counted only a few times. The chain joins TRBV6-7 to TRBJ2-5; 8 positions agree with TRBD1. TRBV6-7 is marked as an open reading frame, function uncertain. The CDR3 contains 16 residues. Unmatched junction bases numbered 14, after V lost 7 bases and J lost 4 bases. CDR3 region: CASINWDRLQGETQYF. The CDR3 DNA reads as TGTGCCAGCATTAACTGGGACAGGCTCCAGGGAGAGACCCAGTACTTC.

This chain connects TRBV20-1 to TRBJ1-4; D gene unclear. This CDR3 is built from 14 residues. CDR1 and CDR2 from the germline V gene are DFQATT and SNEGSKA (reference sequence). The V and J ends lost 5 bases and 0 bases respectively, with 10 bases between them. This CDR3 is CSALDRATNEKLFF. DNA for the CDR3: TGCAGTGCTCTGGACCGAGCAACTAATGAAAAACTGTTTTTT.

This chain connects TRBV20-1 to TRBJ2-5, with 7 bases identical to TRBD2. V was clipped by 0 bases and J by 3 bases; unmatched bases: 10. This CDR3 is built from 16 residues. Germline V CDR1 and CDR2: DFQATT, SNEGSKA (reference sequence). This CDR3 reads CSARDVASGSKETQYF. Here the CDR3 DNA reads TGCAGTGCTAGAGATGTGGCTAGCGGCTCTAAAGAGACCCAGTACTTC.

This clonotype has just a few counts. The J gene is TRBJ2-1, the V gene TRBV9, with 7 bases that match TRBD2. CDR1 is SGDLS and CDR2 is YYNGEE in the germline V gene. CDR3 length: 17 amino acids. V shed 0 bases and J 3 bases; nucleotides not matched to a gene: 9. This CDR3 is CASSVARERGLYNEQFF. CDR3 DNA sequence: TGTGCCAGCAGCGTAGCACGAGAGCGGGGACTCTACAATGAGCAGTTCTTC.

The chain joins TRBV6-5 to TRBJ1-1; the D is unclear. V lost 7 bases to trimming and J lost 3 bases, with 6 bases between them. Germline V gene lookup returns CDR1 MNHEY and CDR2 SVGAGI. The CDR3 is made up of 11 amino acids. The CDR3 DNA reads TGTGCCAGCATCGGGGACACTGAAGCTTTCTTT. It codes for CASIGDTEAFF.

CDR3 protein: CASSSQVFYEQYF. DNA of the CDR3: TGTGCCAGCAGTTCTCAGGTATTCTACGAGCAGTACTTC. The chain employs TRBV27 and TRBJ2-7; no definite D call. The CDR3 is made up of 13 amino acids. CDR1 and CDR2 (germline): MNHEY, SMNVEV (reference sequence). The V gene lost 4 bases and the J gene lost 3 bases, with 10 bases spanning the gap.

The chain couples TRBV5-1 to TRBJ2-1; no reliable D call. Per the germline V gene, CDR1 is SGHRS and CDR2 is YFSETQ. Trimming removed 4 bases at V and 8 bases at J, with 19 bases between. The CDR3 is 15 residues long. DNA of the CDR3: TGCGCCAGCAGCCTGCCTCGGAACTACGAGGATGAGCAGTTCTTC. Its translation: CASSLPRNYEDEQFF.

The sample holds a few counts of this clonotype. This CDR3 is CSASRDLGPYEQYF. The CDR3 DNA follows: TGCAGTGCTAGCCGGGACCTAGGGCCCTACGAGCAGTACTTC. This chain connects TRBV20-1 to TRBJ2-7; D assignment may be TRBD1 or TRBD2 (5 bases each). The germline V and J ends were trimmed by 3 bases and 2 bases, with 14 bases remaining between them. CDR3 length equals 14 residues. CDR1 DFQATT and CDR2 SNEGSKA come from the germline V gene (reference sequence).

Of note for this clonotype: A clone one base away is much larger, so this may be a read error. The chain uses TRBV10-3 and TRBJ2-3; D possibly uses TRBD1 or TRBD2 (5 bases each). Germline lookup yields CDR1 ENHRY and CDR2 SYGVKD. Trimming took off 4 bases at V and 5 bases at J, with 16 bases between the two ends. The CDR3 is 15 residues long. The CDR3 bases are TGTGCCATCAGTGGGCAGGGAGCCAGAAGAGATACGCAGTATTTT. Amino acid sequence: CAISGQGARRDTQYF.

This chain joins TRBV7-9 and TRBJ1-6, with D unresolved. The CDR3 spans 13 residues. Trimming pared 2 bases from V and 8 bases from J, leaving 7 bases between. CDR1 and CDR2 (germline): SEHNR, FQNEAQ (reference sequence). The CDR3 protein is CASSLQEYSPLHF. The DNA of the CDR3 is TGTGCCAGCAGCTTACAGGAGTATTCACCCCTCCACTTT.

The rearrangement uses TRBV7-2 and TRBJ1-4; D uncertain. Trimming left V 5 bases short and J 0 bases short, with 10 bases between. The CDR3 sequence is 15 residues long. The germline gives CDR1 SGHTA, CDR2 FQGNSA. The CDR3 bases are TGTGCCAGCAGCGGCTCCAGAACAACTAATGAAAAACTGTTTTTT. Translation gives CASSGSRTTNEKLFF.